This TCR beta chain was recorded in a study of blood T cell repertoires in COVID-19. Study-wide background: COVID-19 samples, acute and convalescent, were from the United States, Italy and Spain. The cDNA or gDNA used as material had been derived from T cells, B-cell-depleted T cells, or PBMCs.

Per the original data handling: Reference gene primer amplification gave nucleated cell count estimates. The table came from immunoSEQ multiplex PCR; TCRdb's copy has only in-frame clones and leaves some out. V and J calls and clone size are given by that table; D and trimming were obtained from the DNA. The table lists approximately 100,000 clones, 85% of them singletons. This clone occurred once. The V and J ends lost 3 bases and 3 bases, in that order; junction bases with no gene match: 5. This CDR3 comprises 16 residues. CDR1 and CDR2 from the germline V gene are SGHNT and YYREEE (reference sequence).

This sequence joins TRBV5-4 and TRBJ2-2; TRBD2 matches at 10 bases. Sequencing was performed on peripheral blood. The receptor's source is a man older than 75 with acute or convalescent COVID-19. The CDR3 region is CASSWRTSGDTGELFF. The DNA for the CDR3 is TGTGCCAGCAGCTGGAGGACTAGCGGAGACACCGGGGAGCTGTTTTTT.